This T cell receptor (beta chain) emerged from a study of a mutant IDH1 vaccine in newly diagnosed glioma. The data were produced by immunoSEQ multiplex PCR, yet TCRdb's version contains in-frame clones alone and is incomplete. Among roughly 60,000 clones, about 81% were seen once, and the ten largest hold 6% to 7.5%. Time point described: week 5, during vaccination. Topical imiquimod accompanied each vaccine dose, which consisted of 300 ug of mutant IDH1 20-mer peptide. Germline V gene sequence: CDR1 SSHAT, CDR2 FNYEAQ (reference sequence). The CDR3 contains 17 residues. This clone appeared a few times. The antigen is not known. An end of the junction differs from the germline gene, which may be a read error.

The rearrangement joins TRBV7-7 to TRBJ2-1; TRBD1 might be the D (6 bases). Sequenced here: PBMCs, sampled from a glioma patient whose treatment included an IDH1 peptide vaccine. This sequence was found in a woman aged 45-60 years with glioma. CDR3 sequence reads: CASSLAPDRSGLSEQFF. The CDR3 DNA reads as TGTGCTAGCAGCCTAGCACCAGACAGGTCCGGCCTTAGTGAGCAGTTCTTC.